This T cell receptor beta chain originates from a study of blood T cell repertoires in COVID-19. Deletions cut 1 base from V and 0 bases from J, with 14 bases between. The CDR3 contains 17 residues. From germline, CDR1 is SGHTA and CDR2 FQGNSA. Per the original data handling: Amplifying reference gene primers gave estimates of nucleated cell counts. The method was immunoSEQ multiplex PCR; TCRdb's version includes in-frame clones alone and lacks a portion of them. V and J calls and clone size come straight from that table; D and trimming were deduced from the DNA. In the table there are about 100,000 clones, 85% to 90% of which are singletons.

Sequenced material: peripheral blood. The TCR was taken from a man aged 45-65 years with acute or convalescent COVID-19. The genes are TRBV7-2 and TRBJ2-3; weak D call: TRBD1 (5 bases). Here the CDR3 DNA reads TGTGCCAGCAGCTTAGTAGGGGCTAGAGCCAGCACAGATACGCAGTATTTT. The encoded protein is CASSLVGARASTDTQYF.